Only a few counts were recorded for the clone carrying this T cell receptor beta chain. The CDR3 covers 14 residues. Germline CDR1 MNHEY, CDR2 SVGAGI. The V end was cut by 0 bases, the J end by 0 bases, with 5 bases between. The data derive from a study of T cell changes during pregnancy in multiple sclerosis. The protocol was immunoSEQ multiplex PCR, while the TCRdb copy is restricted to in-frame clones and leaves out a portion. Altogether about 40,000 clones are present, approximately 90% being singletons, with the ten largest covering approximately 0.81%. The sequence came from a female donor with multiple sclerosis, enrolled in a pregnancy study. The chain couples TRBV6-5 to TRBJ1-1; D ambiguous. Material: CD4+ T cells from peripheral blood mononuclear cells, obtained in the third trimester of pregnancy. CDR3 in amino acids: CASSYSAVNTEAFF. The CDR3 DNA sequence: TGTGCCAGCAGTTACTCGGCGGTGAACACTGAAGCTTTCTTT.